Below are 27 T cell receptor beta chains sequenced from a single sample in a study of blood T cell repertoires in COVID-19. Libraries were prepared by immunoSEQ multiplex PCR; TCRdb keeps only in-frame clonotypes and omits some of them. Here the sample spans 95,000 to 150,000 clones, roughly 82% being singletons. Sequenced material: peripheral blood. These receptors all stem from a human donor in a cohort sampled during active COVID-19.

The gene calls are TRBV23-1 and TRBJ2-7; tentatively, D is TRBD1 (5 bases). TRBV23-1 belongs to the ORF category, with a function that is uncertain. V was clipped by 3 bases and J by 5 bases, with 14 bases between them. The CDR3 totals 14 residues. The CDR3 nucleotides are TGCGCCAGCAGTCAGCCCTCAGGGTTCCACGAGCAGTACTTC. Its protein product is CASSQPSGFHEQYF.

The chain uses TRBV5-4 and TRBJ2-6; D perhaps matches TRBD1 (6 bases). The V and J ends lost 0 bases and 3 bases respectively, with 7 bases between them. The CDR3 extends over 15 amino acids. In germline, CDR1 is SGHNT, CDR2 YYREEE (reference sequence). The CDR3 reads CASSLDRVGANVLTF. The CDR3, as DNA: TGTGCCAGCAGCTTGGACAGGGTTGGGGCCAACGTCCTGACTTTC.

V usage is TRBV7-9 and J usage is TRBJ2-1; D is possibly TRBD1 (5 bases). The CDR3 consists of 15 residues. Trimming left V 0 bases short and J 4 bases short, with 10 bases between. Per the germline V gene, CDR1 is SEHNR and CDR2 is FQNEAQ (reference sequence). CDR3 amino acids: CASSLADRFYNEQFF. Here the CDR3 DNA reads TGTGCCAGCAGCTTAGCTGACAGATTTTACAATGAGCAGTTCTTC.

This clone was found once. CDR3 nucleotide sequence: TGCGCCAGCAGTGATTCTTTTGCGGGCAGCACAGATACGCAGTATTTT. Its protein product is CASSDSFAGSTDTQYF. The chain combines TRBV10-1 with TRBJ2-3, with a weak D call TRBD2 (5 bases). Trimming left V 3 bases short and J 0 bases short, with 13 bases between. There are 16 residues in the CDR3. CDR1 is WNHNN and CDR2 is SYGVQD in the germline V gene (reference sequence).

This chain joins TRBV5-6 and TRBJ2-7; D gene uncertain. Germline V lookup: CDR1 SGHDT, CDR2 YYEEEE. The CDR3 runs to 12 residues. Trimming pared 2 bases from V and 2 bases from J, leaving 5 bases between. CDR3 coding DNA: TGTGCCAGCAGCTTCAAAACCTACGAGCAGTACTTC. Protein: CASSFKTYEQYF.

This chain links TRBV2 with TRBJ2-1, with 10 bases that match TRBD2. V shed 6 bases, J shed 5 bases, and the junction held 7 bases outside the gene matches. Germline V CDR1 and CDR2: SNHLY, FYNNEI. This CDR3 is built from 15 residues. The CDR3 DNA follows: TGTGCCAGCAGGGCAGCGGGGGGGCCTCACAATGAGCAGTTCTTC. Its translation: CASRAAGGPHNEQFF.

In this sample, this clone turned up once. The V call is TRBV5-6, the J call TRBJ2-7; D is ambiguous. V was cut by 1 base and J by 1 base, with 6 bases left in between. The CDR3 sequence is 13 residues long. Germline V gene lookup returns CDR1 SGHDT and CDR2 YYEEEE. CDR3 DNA: TGTGCCAGCAGCTTGCCCATGTCCTACGAGCAGTACTTC. Protein product: CASSLPMSYEQYF.

V and J are TRBV5-1 and TRBJ2-2; 8 nucleotides align to TRBD1. The V and J ends lost 0 bases and 1 base, in that order; junction bases with no gene match: 5. The V gene's germline CDR1 is SGHRS and CDR2 YFSETQ. This CDR3 is 17 amino acids long. The CDR3 DNA reads TGCGCCAGCAGCTTGGACCCCGACAGGGGGAACACCGGGGAGCTGTTTTTT. It translates to CASSLDPDRGNTGELFF.

The chain combines TRBV4-3 with TRBJ2-7; no reliable D call. The germline CDR1 and CDR2 sequences are LGHNA and YSLEER. Trimming took off 1 base at V and 5 bases at J, with 6 bases between the two ends. This CDR3 spans 12 amino acids. This CDR3 is CASSQAFHEQYF. CDR3 DNA: TGCGCCAGCAGCCAAGCTTTCCACGAGCAGTACTTC.

This clone appeared a single time. The chain is built from TRBV5-1 and TRBJ2-2, with 8 nucleotides matching TRBD1. Per germline, CDR1 SGHRS and CDR2 YFSETQ. Trimming at V came to 6 bases and at J to 1 base, leaving 5 bases not matched to a gene. This CDR3 has 15 amino acids. CDR3 DNA: TGCGCCAGCATGGACGACAGGGGGAACACCGGGGAGCTGTTTTTT. Translating it yields CASMDDRGNTGELFF.

The genes are TRBV7-2 and TRBJ1-5, with TRBD1 as a possible D gene (6 bases). Germline V gene lookup returns CDR1 SGHTA and CDR2 FQGNSA. This CDR3 contains 13 residues. Trimming cost V 5 bases and J 4 bases, with 9 bases left between them. The CDR3 loop is CASSQQGNQPQHF. CDR3 coding DNA: TGTGCCAGCAGCCAACAGGGAAATCAGCCCCAGCATTTT.

J is TRBJ2-1 and V is TRBV3-1 (or the pseudogene TRBV3-2); TRBD2 matches at 9 bases. Germline loops: CDR1 LGHDT, CDR2 YNNKEL (reference sequence). The CDR3 contains 16 residues. Losses at the gene ends were 4 bases for V and 2 bases for J; bases not matched to a gene: 6. The CDR3 region has the DNA TGTGCCAGCAGCCGCTCAGCGGGGGGTACCTACAATGAGCAGTTCTTC. The encoded protein is CASSRSAGGTYNEQFF.

The table lists this clone with a count of one. V usage is TRBV2 and J usage is TRBJ2-3; 8 nucleotides line up with TRBD1. The CDR3 has 14 residues. Germline-derived CDR1 and CDR2 are SNHLY and FYNNEI. V trimming: 3 bases; J trimming: 6 bases; junction bases outside the gene matches: 5. CDR3 loop: CASSDQGARDTQYF. DNA of the CDR3: TGTGCCAGCAGTGATCAGGGGGCGCGTGATACGCAGTATTTT. Drawing the rest from reference TRBV2 and TRBJ2-3, the complete variable domain is EPEVTQTPSHQVTQMGQEVILRCVPISNHLYFYWYRQILGQKVEFLVSFYNNEISEKSEIFDDQFSVERPDGSNFTLKIRSTKLEDSAMYFCASSDQGARDTQYFGPGTRLTVL.

This clone showed up just once. This chain joins TRBV10-3 and TRBJ2-3, with D uncertain. This CDR3 spans 12 amino acids. V lost 9 bases and J 5 bases, leaving 12 bases between the germline ends. Germline CDR1 and CDR2: ENHRY and SYGVKD. The CDR3 DNA sequence: TGTGCCATGGGTTCGTCGGGAGATACGCAGTATTTT. It is translated as CAMGSSGDTQYF.

The chain carries TRBV7-9 and TRBJ1-2; D might be TRBD1 (6 bases). Trimming pared 5 bases from V and 1 base from J, leaving 11 bases between. The CDR3 spans 14 residues. CDR1 SEHNR and CDR2 FQNEAQ come from the germline V gene (reference sequence). The CDR3 loop is CASSGDTVNYGYTF. The DNA for the CDR3 is TGTGCCAGCAGCGGGGACACAGTTAACTATGGCTACACCTTC.

The chain employs TRBV19 and TRBJ2-3; 12 nucleotides align to TRBD1. Germline V gene lookup returns CDR1 LNHDA and CDR2 SQIVND (reference sequence). This CDR3 is 15 amino acids long. Trimming removed 7 bases from V and 5 bases from J; junction bases left unmatched: 7. The CDR3 bases are TGTGCCAGTACCATGGGACAGGGGGCCTTAGATACGCAGTATTTT. Residues: CASTMGQGALDTQYF.

This rearrangement joins TRBV5-4 to TRBJ2-3; 15 nucleotides agree with TRBD2. The junction had 5 bases not matched to a gene; V was cut back by 4 bases and J by 5 bases. The CDR3 is made up of 16 amino acids. Germline V lookup: CDR1 SGHNT, CDR2 YYREEE (reference sequence). CDR3 in DNA: TGTGCCAGCAGCCCTGGACTAGCGGGGGGGGTAGATACGCAGTATTTT. This translates into CASSPGLAGGVDTQYF.

The chain has TRBV5-1 and TRBJ2-7; D might be TRBD1 (6 bases). The CDR3 consists of 15 residues. Germline CDR1 SGHRS, CDR2 YFSETQ. The V gene lost 2 bases and the J gene lost 3 bases, with 15 bases spanning the gap. CDR3 coding DNA: TGCGCCAGCAGCTTAGACCTGGGGGCGTACTACGAGCAGTACTTC. It encodes CASSLDLGAYYEQYF.

The chain combines TRBV4-1 with TRBJ2-7; D gene unclear. Germline V gene lookup returns CDR1 MGHRA and CDR2 YSYEKL. This CDR3 contains 11 residues. Trimming removed 5 bases from V and 3 bases from J, with 5 bases in between. CDR3 nucleotides: TGCGCCAGCAGCAATCACTACGAGCAGTACTTC. Translation gives CASSNHYEQYF.

The chain combines TRBV4-3 with TRBJ2-3, with 7 bases matching TRBD2. The CDR3 is 17 amino acids. The V gene end was trimmed by 1 base and the J gene end by 2 bases; junction bases not matched to a gene: 9. Germline-derived CDR1 and CDR2 are LGHNA and YSLEER. CDR3 protein: CASSQGSSGLLTDTQYF. The CDR3 DNA sequence: TGCGCCAGCAGCCAAGGGTCTAGCGGCCTACTCACAGATACGCAGTATTTT.

V is TRBV6-5 and J is TRBJ1-6; D remains unclear. This CDR3 spans 14 amino acids. The V gene lost 2 bases and the J gene lost 8 bases, with 10 bases spanning the gap. Germline assignment: CDR1 MNHEY and CDR2 SVGAGI. The DNA for the CDR3 is TGTGCCAGCAGTTACCGCAGGAACGATTCACCCCTCCACTTT. This sequence encodes CASSYRRNDSPLHF.

The CDR3 coding sequence is TGTGCCAGCAGCTTAGGAGGGACAGGGTCCTACGAGCAGTACTTC. Its translation is CASSLGGTGSYEQYF. V is TRBV7-6 and J is TRBJ2-7; TRBD1 agrees at 9 bases. The V gene's germline CDR1 is SGHVS and CDR2 FNYEAQ. The CDR3 contains 15 residues. Losses at the gene ends were 1 base for V and 1 base for J; bases not matched to a gene: 2.

The chain recombines TRBV4-1 with TRBJ1-1; D remains unclear. The CDR3 contains 15 residues. CDR1 and CDR2 from the germline V gene are MGHRA and YSYEKL. Trimming removed 4 bases from V and 2 bases from J, with 14 bases in between. The CDR3 coding sequence is TGCGCCAGCAGCCCGTTACCAGGAATTAACACTGAAGCTTTCTTT. It translates to CASSPLPGINTEAFF.

This chain joins TRBV2 and TRBJ1-2; D gene uncertain. Germline V gene data show CDR1 as SNHLY and CDR2 as FYNNEI. This CDR3 contains 11 residues. The V gene lost 6 bases and the J gene lost 2 bases, with 4 bases spanning the gap. As DNA, the CDR3 is TGTGCCAGCAGCTACAACTATGGCTACACCTTC. It is translated as CASSYNYGYTF.

The chain recombines TRBV6-5 with TRBJ2-7; 11 bases fit TRBD2. The length of the CDR3 is 14 residues. After removal of 5 bases from V and 1 base from J, the junction contained 1 base not matched to a gene. Germline V gene lookup returns CDR1 MNHEY and CDR2 SVGAGI. The CDR3, as DNA: TGTGCCAGCAGTCTAGCGGGGGGTTCCTACGAGCAGTACTTC. It codes for CASSLAGGSYEQYF.

The genes are TRBV7-6 and TRBJ1-5; 7 nucleotides align to TRBD1. V lost 5 bases to trimming and J lost 2 bases; unmatched junction nucleotides: 3. This CDR3 spans 14 amino acids. CDR1 and CDR2 (germline): SGHVS, FNYEAQ. The DNA for the CDR3 is TGTGCCAGCAGCCAGGGGGTCGGCAATCAGCCCCAGCATTTT. It is translated as CASSQGVGNQPQHF. The full variable domain, rest sourced from reference TRBV7-6 and TRBJ1-5, is GAGVSQSPRYKVTKRGQDVALRCDPISGHVSLYWYRQALGQGPEFLTYFNYEAQQDKSGLPNDRFSAERPEGSISTLTIQRTEQRDSAMYRCASSQGVGNQPQHFGDGTRLSIL.

V gene TRBV18 combines with J gene TRBJ2-2, with 9 nucleotides matching TRBD1. The CDR3 extends over 18 amino acids. CDR1 and CDR2 (germline): KGHSH, LQKENI. Unmatched junction bases numbered 10, after V lost 1 base and J lost 4 bases. The CDR3 DNA is TGTGCCAGCTCACCACGGGGACTACAGGGGGCGTTCACCGGGGAGCTGTTTTTT. It codes for CASSPRGLQGAFTGELFF.